The 17 T cell receptor beta chains below were found in one sample sequenced in a study of molecular identifiers for immune sequencing clone quantification. TCRdb itself ran the PCR reads through MiXCR, one entry per CDR3 protein. Of 97,000 or so distinct CDR3 sequences listed, 20% to 25% are singletons. The sequenced material came from naive CD8+ T cells from blood, with Jurkat cell RNA spiked in. The subset is: FACS-sorted CD8+CD4-CCR7+CD45RA+ naive T cells. Receptor source: a human donor in good health. Some libraries in this study had Jurkat cell RNA spiked in.

This clonotype was seen a handful of times. This could be a read error, since a much larger clone is one nucleotide away. The chain combines TRBV6-2 or TRBV6-3 with TRBJ2-3; TRBD2 aligns across 12 bases. Trimming removed 6 bases from V and 4 bases from J; junction bases left unmatched: 8. The germline CDR1 and CDR2 sequences are MNHEY and SVGEGT. This CDR3 region has 16 residues. The DNA of the CDR3 is TGTGCCAGCAGCTCCCCGGGACTAGCGGGCCCAGATACGCAGTATTTT. Translated, it gives CASSSPGLAGPDTQYF.

This clonotype was recorded many times. The chain uses TRBV5-1 and TRBJ2-5; D call uncertain. The V end was cut by 0 bases, the J end by 4 bases, with 13 bases between. CDR3 length: 15 amino acids. Germline V gene sequence: CDR1 SGHRS, CDR2 YFSETQ. The CDR3 DNA reads as TGCGCCAGCAGCTTGGGGACGGTCGGGCGAGAGACCCAGTACTTC. It specifies CASSLGTVGRETQYF.

This clonotype was counted ten times or more. The rearrangement uses TRBV28 and TRBJ2-2; possibly TRBD1 or TRBD2 for D (5 bases each). The CDR3 extends over 14 amino acids. The germline V gene has CDR1 MDHEN and CDR2 SYDVKM. Trimming left V 6 bases short and J 4 bases short, with 12 bases between. DNA of the CDR3: TGTGCCAGCAGCTTAGGGACGGGCACCGGGGAGCTGTTTTTT. Protein sequence: CASSLGTGTGELFF.

Worth noting for this clonotype: Possible read error: a much larger clone is one base away. This sequence joins TRBV12-5 and TRBJ2-6; 9 bases fit TRBD1. Germline CDR1 reads LGHNT; CDR2 reads FRNRAP. J was trimmed by 6 bases and V by 5 bases; bases with no gene match: 8. CDR3 size: 16 residues. This CDR3 reads CASGTGTGTEANVLTF. The CDR3 DNA is TGTGCTAGTGGTACCGGGACAGGGACTGAGGCCAACGTCCTGACTTTC.

Ten or more counts support this clonotype. This chain uses TRBV6-2 or TRBV6-3 with TRBJ2-7; D remains ambiguous. Trimming took 3 bases from V and 2 from J, leaving 5 bases between them. Looked up from germline, CDR1 is MNHEY and CDR2 is SVGEGT. The length of the CDR3 is 12 residues. CDR3 sequence: CASSYSAYEQYF. CDR3 coding DNA: TGTGCCAGCAGTTATTCGGCCTACGAGCAGTACTTC.

A single count supports this clonotype. A read error may account for a junction end that differs from germline. The chain links TRBV11-2 to TRBJ2-2, with D hard to call. CDR3 size: 14 residues. The germline gives CDR1 SGHAT, CDR2 FQNNGV. The CDR3 DNA reads TGTACCAGCAGCTTAGCTGGGAACACCGGGGAGCTGTTTTTT. As protein: CTSSLAGNTGELFF. The full variable domain, in which reference TRBV11-2 and TRBJ2-2 provide the parts outside the CDR3, is EAGVAQSPRYKIIEKRQSVAFWCNPISGHATLYWYQQILGQGPKLLIQFQNNGVVDDSQLPKDRFSAERLKGVDSTLKIQPAKLEDSAVYLCTSSLAGNTGELFFGEGSRLTVL.

The chain combines TRBV20-1 with TRBJ2-7; 14 nucleotides agree with TRBD2. The J segment lost 3 bases and the V segment lost 3 bases, leaving 13 bases of the junction unmatched. The CDR3 spans 18 residues. Germline CDR1 is DFQATT and CDR2 is SNEGSKA (reference sequence). The CDR3 is CSARDPGLAGVGDYEQYF. Written as DNA, the CDR3 is TGCAGTGCTAGGGACCCGGGACTAGCGGGAGTAGGCGACTACGAGCAGTACTTC.

This clonotype has a count of ten or more. The chain combines TRBV20-1 with TRBJ2-3; TRBD2 might be the D (6 bases). Trimming removed 0 bases from V and 5 bases from J, with 12 bases in between. The germline V gene has CDR1 DFQATT and CDR2 SNEGSKA (reference sequence). This CDR3 is built from 14 residues. The CDR3 region has the DNA TGCAGTGCTAGAGATTTGCGGGGAGTAGATACGCAGTATTTT. Its protein is CSARDLRGVDTQYF.

This clonotype was observed many times. V and J are TRBV27 and TRBJ2-7; D is uncertain. CDR3 size: 14 residues. Between the trimmed V and J ends, which lost 5 bases and 3 bases, there was a span of 14 bases. CDR1 MNHEY and CDR2 SMNVEV come from the germline V gene (reference sequence). Here the CDR3 DNA reads TGTGCCAGCAGTCCCAACCCCCCCGGCTACGAGCAGTACTTC. Its translation: CASSPNPPGYEQYF.

In this sample, this clonotype turned up many times. The rearrangement links TRBV6-2 or TRBV6-3 to TRBJ1-1; 9 bases agree with TRBD1. The junction had 0 bases not matched to a gene; V was cut back by 1 base and J by 0 bases. Germline values: CDR1 MNHEY, CDR2 SVGEGT. There are 15 residues in the CDR3. DNA for the CDR3: TGTGCCAGCAGTTACTGGGACAGGGTGAACACTGAAGCTTTCTTT. Protein: CASSYWDRVNTEAFF.

This clonotype was recorded many times. V usage is TRBV7-6 and J usage is TRBJ2-5; D is unclear. Germline CDR1 reads SGHVS; CDR2 reads FNYEAQ. Trimming left V 5 bases short and J 3 bases short, with 7 bases between. The CDR3 sequence is 12 residues long. The CDR3 bases are TGTGCCAGCAGCCCCCGGGAAGAGACCCAGTACTTC. Translated: CASSPREETQYF.

This clonotype was detected many times. The gene calls are TRBV11-2 and TRBJ1-1, with D perhaps matching TRBD1 (5 bases). Germline loops: CDR1 SGHAT, CDR2 FQNNGV. The CDR3 contains 14 residues. Trimming cost V 2 bases and J 4 bases, with 11 bases left between them. Written as DNA, the CDR3 is TGTGCCAGCAGCTTACAGGGCCAGGGCACTGAAGCTTTCTTT. Encoded protein: CASSLQGQGTEAFF.

This clonotype has at least ten counts. The CDR3 nucleotides are TGTGCTAGTGGTTTTTCCGTCCGGGACACAAATTCGGTGAACACTGAAGCTTTCTTT. Encoded protein: CASGFSVRDTNSVNTEAFF. The rearrangement uses TRBV12-5 and TRBJ1-1; a possible D gene is TRBD1 (6 bases). The ends were cut back, 3 bases at V and 0 bases at J, with 23 bases in the middle. CDR1 and CDR2 (germline): LGHNT, FRNRAP. The CDR3 sequence is 19 residues long.

The chain combines TRBV20-1 with TRBJ2-1; TRBD2 matches at 8 bases. J gave up 4 bases and V 3 bases, and 8 bases lay outside the gene matches. CDR1 DFQATT and CDR2 SNEGSKA come from the germline V gene (reference sequence). CDR3 length: 15 residues. The CDR3 sequence is CSASSETSVYNEQFF. The CDR3 DNA sequence: TGCAGTGCTAGTTCCGAGACTAGCGTTTACAATGAGCAGTTCTTC.

This clonotype was observed at least ten times. V and J are TRBV15 and TRBJ1-5, with 9 bases matching TRBD1. This CDR3 has 16 residues. J was trimmed by 6 bases and V by 2 bases; bases with no gene match: 8. The germline CDR1 and CDR2 sequences are LNHNV and YYDKDF (reference sequence). The CDR3 DNA reads as TGTGCCACCAGCAGATTTGACAGGGGGGAGTTTCAGCCCCAGCATTTT. Translating it yields CATSRFDRGEFQPQHF. Full variable domain (remainder filled in from reference TRBV15 and TRBJ1-5): DAMVIQNPRYQVTQFGKPVTLSCSQTLNHNVMYWYQQKSSQAPKLLFHYYDKDFNNEADTPDNFQSRRPNTSFCFLDIRSPGLGDTAMYLCATSRFDRGEFQPQHFGDGTRLSIL.

Many counts were recorded for this clonotype. The genes are TRBV5-6 and TRBJ1-1; unclear D gene. The ends were cut back, 2 bases at V and 5 bases at J, with 10 bases in the middle. The germline V gene encodes CDR1 SGHDT and CDR2 YYEEEE. The CDR3 consists of 13 residues. CDR3 in DNA: TGTGCCAGCAGCTTTTATGGATTTACTGAAGCTTTCTTT. Its protein product is CASSFYGFTEAFF.

About this clonotype: This may arise from a read error, as a much more abundant clone is one base away. The rearrangement uses TRBV19 and TRBJ1-2; TRBD1 might be the D (6 bases). CDR3 length: 12 residues. Germline V lookup: CDR1 LNHDA, CDR2 SQIVND (reference sequence). CDR3: CASRGDNYGHTF. In DNA, the CDR3 is TGTGCCAGTAGGGGGGACAACTATGGCCACACCTTC.